The 2 T cell receptor beta chains below were found in one sample sequenced in a study of control samples from healthy donors and cancer patients. The assay was immunoSEQ multiplex PCR, and TCRdb's table has in-frame clones only and misses some. The repertoire consists of about 84,000 clones, with 84% occurring once and the leading ten covering more than 9%. The sample consisted of PBMCs. The receptors derive from a man in his fifties or sixties with head and neck cancer.

The chain is built from TRBV11-2 and TRBJ2-7, with 10 bases fitting TRBD1. The junction had 10 bases not matched to a gene; V was cut back by 2 bases and J by 6 bases. CDR1 is SGHAT and CDR2 is FQNNGV in the germline V gene. The CDR3 covers 16 residues. The CDR3 coding sequence is TGTGCCAGCAGCTTATCGATGACAGGGGGCTGGGGCGAGCAGTACTTC. Protein product: CASSLSMTGGWGEQYF.

Concerning this clone: Compared with germline, one end of the junction differs, possibly owing to a read error. The chain combines TRBV7-7 with TRBJ2-3; D remains unclear. Germline CDR1 SSHAT, CDR2 FNYEAQ (reference sequence). The CDR3 runs 11 residues. CDR3 protein: CASSSGGTQYF. CDR3 DNA sequence: TGTGCTAGCAGCTCCGGCGGAACGCAGTATTTT.